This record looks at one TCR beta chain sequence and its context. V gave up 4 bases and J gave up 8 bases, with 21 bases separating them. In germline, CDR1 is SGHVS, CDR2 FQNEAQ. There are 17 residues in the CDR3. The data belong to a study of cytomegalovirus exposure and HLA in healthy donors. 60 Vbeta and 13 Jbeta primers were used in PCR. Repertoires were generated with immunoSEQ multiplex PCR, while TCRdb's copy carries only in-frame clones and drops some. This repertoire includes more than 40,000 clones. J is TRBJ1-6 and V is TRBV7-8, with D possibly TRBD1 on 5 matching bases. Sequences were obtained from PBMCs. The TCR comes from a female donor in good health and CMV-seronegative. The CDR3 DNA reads TGTGCCAGCAGCTCGAGCGGGACTTCCCGGTTCCATTCACCCCTCCACTTT. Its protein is CASSSSGTSRFHSPLHF.